The rows below give T cell receptor beta chains drawn from one sample of a study of T cell responses to AZD1222 COVID-19 vaccine. Sequencing was performed with immunoSEQ multiplex PCR; in TCRdb, only in-frame clones are kept and a portion is missing. The sample lists 100,000 to 150,000 clones; around 83% were seen once. This specimen was peripheral blood, taken 28 days after the second AZD1222 dose. Receptors originate from an adult who received the AZD1222 COVID-19 vaccine. CDR3s include the opening cysteine and the closing phenylalanine or tryptophan. D genes are given only for firm matches. Clone size is stated in some rows and not others, as once, few, many or a class when expanded.

d_call	v_call	clone_size	j_call	cdr3_aa	cdr3_nt
NA	TRBV28	NA	TRBJ1-5	CASSSVGAVQLGQHF	TGTGCCAGCAGTTCTGTCGGGGCCGTTCAGCTCGGCCAGCATTTT
TRBD1	TRBV15	NA	TRBJ2-7	CATSTDRDREQYF	TGTGCCACCAGCACGGACAGGGACCGCGAGCAGTACTTC
TRBD1	TRBV28	NA	TRBJ1-5	CASSPFRTGGAGQPQHF	TGTGCCAGCAGTCCATTCCGGACAGGGGGCGCGGGTCAGCCCCAGCATTTT
NA	TRBV19	NA	TRBJ1-5	CASSIGSGLGNQPQHF	TGTGCCAGTAGTATAGGGTCCGGGCTGGGCAATCAGCCCCAGCATTTT
NA	TRBV6-5	NA	TRBJ2-7	CASSYIPGEQYF	TGTGCCAGCAGCTATATCCCTGGCGAGCAGTACTTC
NA	TRBV2	NA	TRBJ2-4	CASSDKLAKNIQYF	TGTGCCAGCAGTGATAAGCTAGCCAAAAACATTCAGTACTTC
NA	TRBV6-4	NA	TRBJ2-1	CASSGAGAGEQFF	TGTGCCAGCAGTGGCGCAGGGGCGGGTGAGCAGTTCTTC
NA	TRBV7-2	NA	TRBJ1-5	CASSLRETNSNQPQHF	TGTGCCAGCAGCCTCAGGGAGACAAATAGCAATCAGCCCCAGCATTTT
NA	TRBV11-2	NA	TRBJ1-6	CASSLASAYNSPLHF	TGTGCCAGCAGCTTAGCATCGGCCTATAATTCACCCCTCCACTTT
NA	TRBV5-1	NA	TRBJ1-2	CASSFGGAGGYTF	TGCGCCAGCAGCTTTGGGGGTGCGGGCGGCTACACCTTC
NA	TRBV7-9	NA	TRBJ2-3	CASSSEPSTDTQYF	TGTGCCAGCAGCTCAGAACCTAGCACAGATACGCAGTATTTT
NA	TRBV3-1/TRBV3-2	few	TRBJ1-3	CASSPSRVRRTLGNTIYF	TGTGCCAGCAGCCCCTCGCGGGTGAGGCGCACTCTTGGAAACACCATATATTTT
TRBD1	TRBV28	many	TRBJ1-1	CASSLTGSVEAFF	TGTGCCAGCAGTTTGACAGGGTCGGTTGAAGCTTTCTTT
TRBD1	TRBV6-4	NA	TRBJ1-2	CASSLWTGGLGGYTF	TGTGCCAGCAGTTTGTGGACAGGGGGGCTAGGCGGCTACACCTTC
TRBD1	TRBV6-5	NA	TRBJ1-2	CASSPTGGHGYTF	TGTGCCAGCAGTCCGACAGGGGGGCATGGCTACACCTTC
NA	TRBV6-1	NA	TRBJ2-6	CASSRDGSGANVLTF	TGTGCCAGCAGCCGGGACGGCTCTGGGGCCAACGTCCTGACTTTC
NA	TRBV7-9	NA	TRBJ1-2	CASSVGPPSNYGYTF	TGTGCCAGCAGCGTTGGACCCCCCTCTAACTATGGCTACACCTTC
NA	TRBV10-3	NA	TRBJ1-2	CAISVNANYGYTF	TGTGCCATCAGTGTCAATGCTAACTATGGCTACACCTTC
NA	TRBV10-1	NA	TRBJ2-2	CASGGTTNTGELFF	TGCGCCAGCGGGGGCACTACAAACACCGGGGAGCTGTTTTTT
TRBD1	TRBV28	few	TRBJ1-5	CASAKWGDSLNQPQHF	TGTGCCAGCGCTAAGTGGGGGGACAGCCTCAATCAGCCCCAGCATTTT
TRBD1	TRBV7-9	NA	TRBJ1-6	CASSSQFAPGQNNSPLHF	TGTGCCAGCAGCTCACAATTCGCACCGGGACAGAATAATTCACCCCTCCACTTT
NA	TRBV28	NA	TRBJ1-6	CASSLGVSYNSPLHF	TGTGCCAGCAGTTTAGGTGTTTCCTATAATTCACCCCTCCACTTT
NA	TRBV11-3	NA	TRBJ2-2	CASSRVAGELFF	TGTGCCAGCAGCCGGGTGGCCGGGGAGCTGTTTTTT
NA	TRBV10-3	NA	TRBJ1-1	CAIRGTANTEAFF	TGTGCCATCAGGGGGACGGCGAACACTGAAGCTTTCTTT
NA	TRBV19	NA	TRBJ1-2	CASSTATAMLVGYTF	TGTGCCAGTAGCACTGCGACGGCTATGCTGGTTGGCTACACCTTC
TRBD1	TRBV7-8	once	TRBJ1-2	CASSRTGGFGYTF	TGTGCCAGCAGCCGGACAGGGGGCTTTGGCTACACCTTC
NA	TRBV10-2	many	TRBJ2-7	CASAGTGISEQYF	TGCGCCAGCGCCGGGACTGGGATTTCCGAGCAGTACTTC
TRBD2	TRBV7-2	once	TRBJ2-1	CASSLVGGENEQFF	TGTGCCAGCAGCTTAGTGGGGGGGGAGAATGAGCAGTTCTTC
NA	TRBV28	once	TRBJ1-3	CASRPTASGNTIYF	TGTGCCAGCAGACCGACAGCCTCTGGAAACACCATATATTTT